This TCR beta chain was profiled in a study of molecular identifiers for immune sequencing clone quantification. The overall study: Replicate experiments divided RNA from about 21,000 or 97,000 naive CD8 cells into five parts and sequenced four. Notes on the study in general: Clones carrying above 20 RNA copies accounted for over 97% of effector molecules, under 1% in naive cells.

Sorting was used to obtain naive CD8 T cells (CD8+CD4-CCR7+CD45RA+). Bulk TCR library preparation followed previously described methods with listed TCR primers. MiXCR was run by TCRdb on the PCR reads, yielding one entry per CDR3 protein. This table holds about 640,000 distinct CDR3 sequences, nearly 20% found once. The CDR3 consists of 16 residues. Germline V gives CDR1 MGHRA, CDR2 YSYEKL. Trimming removed 1 base at V and 0 bases at J, with 11 bases between. This clonotype was detected many times. What it recognizes is unknown. The sequenced sample was naive CD8+ T cells from blood, with Jurkat cell RNA spiked in. Subset in this sample: FACS-sorted CD8+CD4-CCR7+CD45RA+ naive T cells. The gene calls are TRBV4-1 and TRBJ2-3; D is possibly TRBD2 (6 bases). The TCR comes from a human donor in good health. Some libraries in this study had Jurkat cell RNA spiked in. This CDR3 is CASSQVPGGSTDTQYF. The CDR3 nucleotides read TGCGCCAGCAGCCAAGTTCCCGGGGGAAGCACAGATACGCAGTATTTT.